This is a list of T cell receptor beta chains from one sample in a study of PD-1 blockade in classical Hodgkin lymphoma. Repertoires were generated with immunoSEQ multiplex PCR, while TCRdb's copy carries only in-frame clones and drops some. This sample has under 130,000 clones, with roughly nine tenths found just once. This sample comprised peripheral blood mononuclear cells (PBMCs), obtained before the fourth cycle of nivolumab. The receptors were sampled from a human donor with classical Hodgkin lymphoma. Each CDR3 is given with its conserved first and last residue. Each record gives: D gene, J gene, V gene, clone size, CDR3 DNA, CDR3 protein. The D gene is left open where the match is weak. Size is stated for part of the rows, as once, few or many counts, or as a class when the clone is expanded.

D: NA
J: TRBJ1-1
V: TRBV14
size: NA
DNA: TGTGCCAGCAGCCAACACCTGGGGGCGAACACTGAAGCTTTCTTT
CDR3: CASSQHLGANTEAFF

D: NA
J: TRBJ1-1
V: TRBV28
size: NA
DNA: TGTGCCAGCAGTTCCCGGGTCGGGTTTAGCGCGGCTTTCTTT
CDR3: CASSSRVGFSAAFF

D: NA
J: TRBJ2-3
V: TRBV5-6
size: once
DNA: TGTGCCAGCAGCTTGAACGGGGGCACAGATACGCAGTATTTT
CDR3: CASSLNGGTDTQYF

D: NA
J: TRBJ2-4
V: TRBV5-3
size: NA
DNA: TGTGCCAGAAGCTTATACAGGGGGGGAGCCAAAAACATTCAGTACTTC
CDR3: CARSLYRGGAKNIQYF

D: TRBD1
J: TRBJ1-4
V: TRBV2
size: NA
DNA: TGTGCCAGTATACAGGGGTCACTTAATGAAAAACTGTTTTTT
CDR3: CASIQGSLNEKLFF

D: NA
J: TRBJ1-2
V: TRBV6-1
size: once
DNA: TGTGCCAGCAGTATCGGGGGGGACTATGGCTACACCTTC
CDR3: CASSIGGDYGYTF

D: NA
J: TRBJ1-1
V: TRBV5-1
size: once
DNA: TGCGCCAGCAGCAGACAGGCGAACACTGAAGCTTTCTTT
CDR3: CASSRQANTEAFF

D: TRBD1
J: TRBJ1-3
V: TRBV2
size: NA
DNA: TGTGCCAGCAATGGACAGGGATATTCTGGAAACACCATATATTTT
CDR3: CASNGQGYSGNTIYF

D: TRBD1
J: TRBJ1-4
V: TRBV7-2
size: NA
DNA: TGTGCCAGCAGCCAGGGACAGGGGGGTGAAAAACTGTTTTTT
CDR3: CASSQGQGGEKLFF

D: NA
J: TRBJ2-3
V: TRBV5-6
size: NA
DNA: TGTGCCAGCAGCTTGGGGGGGATCACAGATACGCAGTATTTT
CDR3: CASSLGGITDTQYF

D: NA
J: TRBJ1-2
V: TRBV30
size: NA
DNA: TGTGCCTGGACTCCAAAAGGGGGAGAAACTAACTATGGCTACACCTTC
CDR3: CAWTPKGGETNYGYTF

D: NA
J: TRBJ2-5
V: TRBV5-4
size: NA
DNA: TGTGCCAGCAGCTTGGGGGGTAGCGGCAAAGAGACCCAGTACTTC
CDR3: CASSLGGSGKETQYF

D: TRBD1
J: TRBJ2-2
V: TRBV27
size: NA
DNA: TGTGCCAGCAGTTTAAGGGACAGCTTCACCGGGGAGCTGTTTTTT
CDR3: CASSLRDSFTGELFF

D: NA
J: TRBJ1-5
V: TRBV30
size: NA
DNA: TGTGCCTGGACCAGGGGCAATCAGCCCCAGCATTTT
CDR3: CAWTRGNQPQHF

D: TRBD2
J: TRBJ2-2
V: TRBV27
size: few
DNA: TGTGCCACCGGGGGGGGGAACACCGGGGAGCTGTTTTTT
CDR3: CATGGGNTGELFF

D: NA
J: TRBJ1-5
V: TRBV7-2
size: NA
DNA: TGTGCCAGCGCCTCCGTTTATAGCAATCAGCCCCAGCATTTT
CDR3: CASASVYSNQPQHF

D: NA
J: TRBJ1-3
V: TRBV9
size: NA
DNA: TGTGCCAGCAGCGTAGGCTCTGGAAACACCATATATTTT
CDR3: CASSVGSGNTIYF

D: NA
J: TRBJ2-2
V: TRBV7-2
size: few
DNA: TGTGCCAGCAGCTTCGAACTCACCGGGGAGCTGTTTTTT
CDR3: CASSFELTGELFF

D: TRBD2
J: TRBJ2-3
V: TRBV13
size: NA
DNA: TGTGCCAGCAGCTCGTGGACTAGCGGGAGTTCGGGGCGCACAGATACGCAGTATTTT
CDR3: CASSSWTSGSSGRTDTQYF

D: NA
J: TRBJ2-7
V: TRBV19
size: NA
DNA: TGTGCCAGTAGGGACTCCCTCGGACAGTCCCCCTACGAGCAGTACTTC
CDR3: CASRDSLGQSPYEQYF

D: NA
J: TRBJ2-1
V: TRBV7-9
size: NA
DNA: TGTGCCAGCAGCTTAAAACTAGCCTGGGATGAGCAGTTCTTC
CDR3: CASSLKLAWDEQFF

D: TRBD1
J: TRBJ2-7
V: TRBV11-2
size: NA
DNA: TGTGCCAGCAGCTCCATCAAGACAGGGCCCTACGAGCAGTACTTC
CDR3: CASSSIKTGPYEQYF

D: NA
J: TRBJ1-2
V: TRBV4-1
size: NA
DNA: TGCGCCAGCAGCCAGGAACAGGCCACGATTACAAACTATGGCTACACCTTC
CDR3: CASSQEQATITNYGYTF

D: NA
J: TRBJ1-3
V: TRBV18
size: NA
DNA: TGTGCCAGCTCACCAGCGGCAGGGAACTCTGGAAACACCATATATTTT
CDR3: CASSPAAGNSGNTIYF

D: TRBD2
J: TRBJ2-1
V: TRBV19
size: NA
DNA: TGTGCCAGTAGTATTTTGGGCGGGAGCTACAATGAGCAGTTCTTC
CDR3: CASSILGGSYNEQFF

D: TRBD1
J: TRBJ1-2
V: TRBV11-2
size: NA
DNA: TGTGCCAGCAGCTCCCGACAGGGACAGGGACTAGACTATGGCTACACCTTC
CDR3: CASSSRQGQGLDYGYTF

D: NA
J: TRBJ2-3
V: TRBV29-1
size: NA
DNA: TGCAGCGTTGTTCAGGGGATTAGCACAGATACGCAGTATTTT
CDR3: CSVVQGISTDTQYF

D: NA
J: TRBJ2-7
V: TRBV27
size: NA
DNA: TGTGCCAGCAGCCCTAGGGCAGGCTACGAGCAGTACTTC
CDR3: CASSPRAGYEQYF

D: TRBD2
J: TRBJ2-7
V: TRBV4-2
size: NA
DNA: TGTGCCAGCAGCGGCACGTACCCCGGGGGGGGGACCTACGAGCAGTACTTC
CDR3: CASSGTYPGGGTYEQYF

D: NA
J: TRBJ2-6
V: TRBV9
size: once
DNA: TGTGCCAGCAGCGGCCAGGCGGAGGGCGGGTCTGGGGCCAACGTCCTGACTTTC
CDR3: CASSGQAEGGSGANVLTF

D: NA
J: TRBJ1-4
V: TRBV15
size: NA
DNA: TGTGCCACCAGCGGGAGGGGGACGGGTGAAAAACTGTTTTTT
CDR3: CATSGRGTGEKLFF

D: TRBD1
J: TRBJ2-3
V: TRBV29-1
size: NA
DNA: TGCAGCGTGGTAGACAGGGCAGAATCCACAGATACGCAGTATTTT
CDR3: CSVVDRAESTDTQYF

D: NA
J: TRBJ1-4
V: TRBV6-6
size: NA
DNA: TGTGCCAGCAGTTACTTGGCCAATAATGAAAAACTGTTTTTT
CDR3: CASSYLANNEKLFF

D: NA
J: TRBJ1-1
V: TRBV2
size: NA
DNA: TGTGCCAGCAGTTTCAGACTAATTGGCGAAAACACTGAAGCTTTCTTT
CDR3: CASSFRLIGENTEAFF

D: NA
J: TRBJ1-1
V: TRBV30
size: once
DNA: TGTGCCTGGAACTCGCTACGACCGCGGAACACTGAAGCTTTCTTT
CDR3: CAWNSLRPRNTEAFF

D: NA
J: TRBJ2-7
V: TRBV2
size: NA
DNA: TGTGCCAGCAGTGAAGAACAGGGACCTTCCTACGAGCAGTACTTC
CDR3: CASSEEQGPSYEQYF

D: NA
J: TRBJ1-5
V: TRBV16
size: NA
DNA: TGTGCCAGCAGCCAATTAGTGACAACCGATCGCAATCAGCCCCAGCATTTT
CDR3: CASSQLVTTDRNQPQHF

D: TRBD1
J: TRBJ1-5
V: TRBV12-5
size: NA
DNA: TGTGCTAGTGGTTTGGTACTTTTCGGCAGGGGGCGCGATCAGCCCCAGCATTTT
CDR3: CASGLVLFGRGRDQPQHF

D: NA
J: TRBJ2-3
V: TRBV10-3
size: NA
DNA: TGTGCCATCAGTCGACTATCTTTCTCCACAGATACGCAGTATTTT
CDR3: CAISRLSFSTDTQYF

D: TRBD1
J: TRBJ2-5
V: TRBV5-3
size: NA
DNA: TGTGCCAGAAGCTTGGACAGGGGGTTCCAAGAGACCCAGTACTTC
CDR3: CARSLDRGFQETQYF

D: NA
J: TRBJ2-5
V: TRBV19
size: NA
DNA: TGTGCCAGTAGTATAAAAACCGGGATGGTGGAGACCCAGTACTTC
CDR3: CASSIKTGMVETQYF

D: NA
J: TRBJ2-3
V: TRBV2
size: NA
DNA: TGTGCCAGCAGTGTGGACGGCACAGATACGCAGTATTTT
CDR3: CASSVDGTDTQYF

D: TRBD2
J: TRBJ2-3
V: TRBV4-2
size: NA
DNA: TGTGCCAGCAGCCAAGCCACAGTGGGAGGGCCGAAGGCAGATACGCAGTATTTT
CDR3: CASSQATVGGPKADTQYF

D: TRBD1
J: TRBJ1-2
V: TRBV6-5
size: few
DNA: TGTGCCAGCAGCCCGCAGGGGGGATCGTGGGGCTACACCTTC
CDR3: CASSPQGGSWGYTF

D: NA
J: TRBJ2-3
V: TRBV11-2
size: once
DNA: TGTGCCAGCAGCACCACACTCACAGATACGCAGTATTTT
CDR3: CASSTTLTDTQYF

D: TRBD2
J: TRBJ2-1
V: TRBV4-2
size: NA
DNA: TGTGCCAGCAGCCAAGATCGCGGGGGAGGTACCGGGGACAATGAGCAGTTCTTC
CDR3: CASSQDRGGGTGDNEQFF

D: NA
J: TRBJ1-2
V: TRBV6-1
size: NA
DNA: TGTGCCAGCAGTGAAGCGAGAACAGTACTTAACTATGGCTACACCTTC
CDR3: CASSEARTVLNYGYTF